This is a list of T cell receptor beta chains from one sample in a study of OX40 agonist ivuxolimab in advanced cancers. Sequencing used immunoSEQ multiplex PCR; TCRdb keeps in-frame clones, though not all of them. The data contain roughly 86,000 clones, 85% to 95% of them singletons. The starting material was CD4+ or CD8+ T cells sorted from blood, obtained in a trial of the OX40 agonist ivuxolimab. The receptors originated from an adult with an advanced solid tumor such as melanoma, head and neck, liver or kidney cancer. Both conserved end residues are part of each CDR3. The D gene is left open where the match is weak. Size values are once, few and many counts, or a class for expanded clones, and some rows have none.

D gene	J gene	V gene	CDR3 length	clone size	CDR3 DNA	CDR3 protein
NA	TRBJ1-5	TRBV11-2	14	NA	TGTGCCAGCAGCTTAGATGGAGGAGATCAGCCCCAGCATTTT	CASSLDGGDQPQHF
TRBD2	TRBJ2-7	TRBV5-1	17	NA	TGCGCCAGCAGCTTTATGGGGGGACTAGCGGACCCCTACGAGCAGTACTTC	CASSFMGGLADPYEQYF
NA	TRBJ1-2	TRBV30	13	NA	TGTGCCTGGAGTCTACGGGCCAGCTATGGCTACACCTTC	CAWSLRASYGYTF
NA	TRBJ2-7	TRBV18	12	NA	TGTGCCAGCTCACGAGAGGGCTACGAGCAGTACTTC	CASSREGYEQYF
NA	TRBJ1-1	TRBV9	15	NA	TGTGCCAGCAGCTATGGGGCAGGGAAGAACACTGAAGCTTTCTTT	CASSYGAGKNTEAFF
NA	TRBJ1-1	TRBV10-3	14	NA	TGTGCCATCAAAGAGGGGAGCATGAACACTGAAGCTTTCTTT	CAIKEGSMNTEAFF
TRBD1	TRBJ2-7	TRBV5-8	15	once	TGTGCCAGCAGCCGGGACAGGGGGCGGGTTTACGAGCAGTACTTC	CASSRDRGRVYEQYF
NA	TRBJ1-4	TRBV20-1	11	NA	TGCAGTGTTGGGGGGGAGGAAAAACTGTTTTTT	CSVGGEEKLFF
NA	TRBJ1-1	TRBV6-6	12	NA	TGTGCCAGCATCTTCAGGGGTTCTGAAGCTTTCTTT	CASIFRGSEAFF
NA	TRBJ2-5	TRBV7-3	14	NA	TGTGCCAGCAGCTTAGCGGGAAGGGGAGAGACCCAGTACTTC	CASSLAGRGETQYF
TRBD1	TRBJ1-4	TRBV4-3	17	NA	TGCGCCAGCAGCCAAGGCAGGGGGGTATTTCTGAATGAAAAACTGTTTTTT	CASSQGRGVFLNEKLFF
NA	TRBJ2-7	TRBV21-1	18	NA	TGTGCCAGCAGCACCCGGGACAGGGGGTCTCCGAGCTCCTACGAGCAGTACTTC	CASSTRDRGSPSSYEQYF
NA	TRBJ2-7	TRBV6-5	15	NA	TGTGCCAGCAGTTACGGTAGCGTGGTAGCGTGGGAGCAGTACTTC	CASSYGSVVAWEQYF
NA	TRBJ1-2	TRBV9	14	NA	TGTGCCAGCAGCGTAGCCAGCCCGGGCTATGGCTACACCTTC	CASSVASPGYGYTF
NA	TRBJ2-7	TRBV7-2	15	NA	TGTGCCAGCAGCTTAGAGACTGGGTACTCCTACGAGCAGTACTTC	CASSLETGYSYEQYF
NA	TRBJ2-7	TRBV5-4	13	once	TGTGCCAGCAGCTTGGGGACAGACTACGAGCAGTACTTC	CASSLGTDYEQYF
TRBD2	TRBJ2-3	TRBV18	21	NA	TGTGCCAGCTCACCACTTCTAGCGGGAGGCCCCGGAGGTGTATTAGCAGATACGCAGTATTTT	CASSPLLAGGPGGVLADTQYF
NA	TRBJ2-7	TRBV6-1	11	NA	TGTGCCAGTACTAACTCCTACGAGCAGTACTTC	CASTNSYEQYF
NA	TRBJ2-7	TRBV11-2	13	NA	TGTGCCAGCAGCCCCGGGAAAGTCTACGAGCAGTACTTC	CASSPGKVYEQYF
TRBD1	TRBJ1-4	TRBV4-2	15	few	TGTGCCAGCAGCCAAGGACAGGGTAGGAATGAAAAACTGTTTTTT	CASSQGQGRNEKLFF
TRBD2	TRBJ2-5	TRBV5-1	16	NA	TGCGCCAGCAGCTTGAGGGTAGCGGGAGTCTCTGAGACCCAGTACTTC	CASSLRVAGVSETQYF
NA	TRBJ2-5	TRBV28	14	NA	TGTGCCAGCAGCCCCCCGTGGGATCAAGAGACCCAGTACTTC	CASSPPWDQETQYF
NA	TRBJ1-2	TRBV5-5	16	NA	TGTGCCAGCAGCTTGGAAGGATCAATTTGGAGCTATGGCTACACCTTC	CASSLEGSIWSYGYTF
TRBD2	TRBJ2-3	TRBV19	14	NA	TGTGCCAGTAGCCGGGGGGGGCGCACAGATACGCAGTATTTT	CASSRGGRTDTQYF
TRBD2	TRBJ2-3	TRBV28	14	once	TGTGCCAGCACGGCTAGCGGAAACACAGATACGCAGTATTTT	CASTASGNTDTQYF
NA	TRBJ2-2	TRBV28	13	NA	TGTGCCAGCAGCGACTCGAACACCGGGGAGCTGTTTTTT	CASSDSNTGELFF
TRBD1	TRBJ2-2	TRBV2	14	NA	TGTGCCAGCACCGGGACAGGGGGCACCGGGGAGCTGTTTTTT	CASTGTGGTGELFF
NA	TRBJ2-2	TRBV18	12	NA	TGTGCCAGCTCGGATAACACCGGGGAGCTGTTTTTT	CASSDNTGELFF
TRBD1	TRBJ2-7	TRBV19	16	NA	TGTGCCAGTAGTATAAAATCGGCGGCAGGGGGCCACGAGCAGTACTTC	CASSIKSAAGGHEQYF
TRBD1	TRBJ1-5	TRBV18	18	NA	TGTGCCAGCTCACCCGGGACAGGGGTTTCCGGGGCCAATCAGCCCCAGCATTTT	CASSPGTGVSGANQPQHF
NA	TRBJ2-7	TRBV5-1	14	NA	TGCGCCAGCAGCCCCCCGACTAGTGGCTACGAGCAGTACTTC	CASSPPTSGYEQYF
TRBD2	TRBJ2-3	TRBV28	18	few	TGTGCCAGCAGCTCTTTTGGGACTAGCGGGAGGGTAGCAGATACGCAGTATTTT	CASSSFGTSGRVADTQYF
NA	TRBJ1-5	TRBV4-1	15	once	TGCGCCAGCAGCCAAGGAGAGGTTAGTAATCAGCCCCAGCATTTT	CASSQGEVSNQPQHF
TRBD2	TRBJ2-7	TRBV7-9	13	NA	TGTGCCAGCAGCTTAGGGTGGGAGGGCGAGCAGTACTTC	CASSLGWEGEQYF
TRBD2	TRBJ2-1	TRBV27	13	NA	TGTGCCAGCATGGCGGGAGGAAAGAATGAGCAGTTCTTC	CASMAGGKNEQFF
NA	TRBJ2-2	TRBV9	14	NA	TGTGCCAGCAGCGGGGGCCCGAACACCGGGGAGCTGTTTTTT	CASSGGPNTGELFF
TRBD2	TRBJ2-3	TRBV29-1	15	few	TGCAGCGTCGTACTAGCGGGACCTAGCACAGATACGCAGTATTTT	CSVVLAGPSTDTQYF
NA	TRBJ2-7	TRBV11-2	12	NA	TGTGCCAGCAGCTTATCCTACTACGAGCAGTACTTC	CASSLSYYEQYF
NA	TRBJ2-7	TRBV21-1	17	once	TGTGCCAGCAGCAAAAACCTCGCCAGCCAGATCTCCTACGAGCAGTACTTC	CASSKNLASQISYEQYF
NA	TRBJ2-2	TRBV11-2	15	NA	TGTGCCAGCAGCTTAGTACGGCCGCTCGGAGGGGAGCTGTTTTTT	CASSLVRPLGGELFF
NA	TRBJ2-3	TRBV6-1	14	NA	TGTGCCAGCCGTTCAGGGGGGCAGGGAGATACGCAGTATTTT	CASRSGGQGDTQYF
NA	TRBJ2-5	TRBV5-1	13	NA	TGCGCCAGCTCCGCGCTTTCTGGTGGGACCCAGTACTTC	CASSALSGGTQYF
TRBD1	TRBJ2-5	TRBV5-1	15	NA	TGCGCCAGCAGCTTGGGGACAGGCCTTCAAGAGACCCAGTACTTC	CASSLGTGLQETQYF
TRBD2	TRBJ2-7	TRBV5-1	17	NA	TGCGCCAGCAGCTTCGACCTAGAGACTAGCGGGAGCTACGAGCAGTACTTC	CASSFDLETSGSYEQYF
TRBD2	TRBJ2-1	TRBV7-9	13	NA	TGTGCCACCTCGGGACTAGATTCCAATGAGCAGTTCTTC	CATSGLDSNEQFF
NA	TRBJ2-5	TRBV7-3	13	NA	TGTGCCAGCAGCCCTGACAGACAAGAGACCCAGTACTTC	CASSPDRQETQYF
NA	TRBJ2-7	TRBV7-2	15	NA	TGTGCCAGCAGCTTCCGTTCCGGGACATACTACGAGCAGTACTTC	CASSFRSGTYYEQYF